Listed below are T cell receptor beta chains from one sample, sequenced in a study of post-analysis software for immune sequencing data. Each CDR3 protein is one row after TCRdb ran MiXCR on the PCR reads. The sample consists of 750,000 to 950,000 distinct CDR3 sequences, 53% of them appearing once. Sequencing input: blood. These receptors were taken from a girl aged 5 to 17 with multiple sclerosis. Both conserved end residues are part of each CDR3.

V: TRBV29-1
J: TRBJ2-5
CDR3: CSVEVRETQYF

V: TRBV14
J: TRBJ1-1
CDR3: CASSQDPGWLEAFF

V: TRBV29-1
J: TRBJ1-1
CDR3: CSVIWLNTEAFF

V: TRBV10-3
J: TRBJ1-2
CDR3: CAVSGMGQGLDYGYTF

V: TRBV6-1
J: TRBJ2-7
CDR3: CASTPLGGLAGEVGYEQYF

V: TRBV14
J: TRBJ2-1
CDR3: CASSQLGGVRSGEQFF

V: TRBV5-5
J: TRBJ2-1
CDR3: CASSYGLAGGEQFF

V: TRBV24-1
J: TRBJ2-1
CDR3: CATSDSIGGHNEQFF

V: TRBV5-1
J: TRBJ2-3
CDR3: CASSYNSDTQYF

V: TRBV7-9
J: TRBJ2-5
CDR3: CASSQGAGPYQETQYF

V: TRBV5-1
J: NA
CDR3: CASSLDLGGYEQYF

V: TRBV12-3/TRBV12-4
J: TRBJ2-7
CDR3: CASSLASAGGSYEQYF

V: TRBV12-3/TRBV12-4
J: NA
CDR3: CASSFSRTGSPEQYF

V: TRBV6-5
J: TRBJ1-1
CDR3: CASSGGQLNTEAFF

V: TRBV9
J: TRBJ2-1
CDR3: CASSLRGEGNNEQFF

V: TRBV6-5
J: TRBJ2-7
CDR3: CASSTRHPSSYEQYF

V: TRBV5-1
J: TRBJ1-2
CDR3: CASTDREGVYGYTF

V: TRBV6-6
J: TRBJ1-2
CDR3: CASRPSGQGEHGYTF

V: TRBV20-1
J: TRBJ2-5
CDR3: CSGQGASRETQYF

V: TRBV29-1
J: TRBJ2-1
CDR3: CSVGGGLARNEQFF

V: TRBV12-3/TRBV12-4
J: TRBJ2-1
CDR3: CASSHFNTRRTNNEQFF

V: TRBV12-3/TRBV12-4
J: TRBJ2-7
CDR3: CASSLGDLGGSSYEQYF

V: TRBV9
J: NA
CDR3: CASSGALRATTYEQYF

V: TRBV5-1
J: TRBJ2-1
CDR3: CASSFASYNEQFF

V: TRBV25-1
J: TRBJ2-5
CDR3: CASSPPIGRQETQYF

V: TRBV20-1
J: TRBJ2-1
CDR3: CSARGTSENEQFF

V: TRBV12-3/TRBV12-4
J: TRBJ2-1
CDR3: CASSEDRGYYNEQFF

V: TRBV7-9
J: TRBJ1-2
CDR3: CAIVQGEAYGYTF

V: TRBV20-1
J: TRBJ2-3
CDR3: CSASGTSGTDTQYF

V: TRBV7-9
J: TRBJ2-7
CDR3: CASSGRDRGTGQYF

V: TRBV29-1
J: TRBJ2-1
CDR3: CSVVPPLWDEQFF

V: TRBV18
J: TRBJ2-1
CDR3: CASSPRLAGDNEQFF

V: TRBV6-5
J: TRBJ2-7
CDR3: CASSYRPQLAGGSSYEQYF

V: TRBV18
J: TRBJ2-7
CDR3: CASSPYVGLRNEQYF

V: TRBV20-1
J: TRBJ2-2
CDR3: CSAGGAGGYTGELFF

V: TRBV21-1
J: TRBJ1-2
CDR3: CASSKAPSGRGGYTF

V: TRBV28
J: TRBJ2-1
CDR3: CASSAGGRIDNEQFF

V: TRBV12-3/TRBV12-4
J: TRBJ2-1
CDR3: CASSLSGGYNEQFF

V: TRBV7-9
J: TRBJ1-4
CDR3: CASSDTQGARWEKLFF

V: TRBV5-1
J: TRBJ2-4
CDR3: CVSSLAGSGTAADTQYF

V: TRBV29-1
J: TRBJ2-5
CDR3: CSVDRSGVQETQYF

V: TRBV6-1
J: TRBJ2-7
CDR3: CASSEGPSYEQYF

V: TRBV5-1
J: TRBJ2-1
CDR3: CASSFGGVSYNEQFF

V: TRBV20-1
J: TRBJ2-5
CDR3: CSAGWRGQETQYF

V: TRBV6-2/TRBV6-3
J: TRBJ2-7
CDR3: CATSGLELRSYEQYF

V: TRBV20-1
J: TRBJ2-3
CDR3: CSAMTGGRDTQYF

V: TRBV11-2
J: TRBJ2-7
CDR3: CASSLGKSSQIYEQYF

V: TRBV7-9
J: TRBJ1-2
CDR3: CASSLELGTGANYGYTF

V: TRBV5-1
J: TRBJ2-1
CDR3: CASSSRILAGGWNEQFF

V: TRBV7-6
J: NA
CDR3: CASGIAGSSYNEQYF

V: TRBV25-1
J: TRBJ2-2
CDR3: CASRQGTNTGELFF

V: TRBV6-6
J: TRBJ2-7
CDR3: CASRPGLGYEQYF